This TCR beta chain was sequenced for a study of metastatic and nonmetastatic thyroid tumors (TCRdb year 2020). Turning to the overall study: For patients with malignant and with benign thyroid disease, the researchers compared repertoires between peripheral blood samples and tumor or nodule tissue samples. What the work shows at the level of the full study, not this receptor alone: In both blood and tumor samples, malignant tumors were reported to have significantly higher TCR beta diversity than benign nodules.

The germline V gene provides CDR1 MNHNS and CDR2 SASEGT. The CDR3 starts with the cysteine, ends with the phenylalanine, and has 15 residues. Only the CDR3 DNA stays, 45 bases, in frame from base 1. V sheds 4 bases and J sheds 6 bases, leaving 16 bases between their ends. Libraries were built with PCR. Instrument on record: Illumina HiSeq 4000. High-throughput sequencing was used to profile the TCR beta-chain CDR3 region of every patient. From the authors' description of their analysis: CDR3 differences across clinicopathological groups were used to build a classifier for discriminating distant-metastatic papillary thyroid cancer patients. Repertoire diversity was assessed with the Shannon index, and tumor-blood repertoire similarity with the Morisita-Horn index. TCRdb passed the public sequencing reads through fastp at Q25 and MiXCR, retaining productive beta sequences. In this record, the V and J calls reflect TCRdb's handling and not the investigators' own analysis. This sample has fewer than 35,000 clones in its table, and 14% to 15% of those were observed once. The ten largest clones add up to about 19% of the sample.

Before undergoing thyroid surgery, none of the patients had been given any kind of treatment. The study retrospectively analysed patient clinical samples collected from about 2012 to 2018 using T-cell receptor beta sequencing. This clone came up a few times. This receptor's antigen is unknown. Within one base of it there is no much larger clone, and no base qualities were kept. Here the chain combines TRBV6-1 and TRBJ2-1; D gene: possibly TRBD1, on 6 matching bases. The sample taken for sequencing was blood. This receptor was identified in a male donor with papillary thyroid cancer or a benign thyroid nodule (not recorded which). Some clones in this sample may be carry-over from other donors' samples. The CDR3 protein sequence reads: CASSATGKSCNEQFF. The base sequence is TGTGCCAGCAGTGCCACAGGGAAAAGCTGCAATGAGCAGTTCTTC.